The T cell receptor (beta chain) described here comes from a study of cytomegalovirus exposure and HLA in healthy donors. The CDR3 contains 15 residues. J lost 2 bases, V lost 2 bases, and 4 bases had no gene match. Germline CDR1 reads SGDLS; CDR2 reads YYNGEE. PCR primers comprised 60 Vbeta and 13 Jbeta primers. Here immunoSEQ multiplex PCR was the method, and the copy in TCRdb shows in-frame clones only, minus some. Of some 170,000 clones listed, around four fifths are singletons. Sequences were obtained from PBMCs. The sequence derives from a girl aged 2-10 years in good health and CMV-seropositive. The chain carries TRBV9 and TRBJ1-5; TRBD1 matches 7 bases. The CDR3 bases are TGTGCCAGCAGCGTCGACGGACAGGGCAATCAGCCCCAGCATTTT. Protein: CASSVDGQGNQPQHF.